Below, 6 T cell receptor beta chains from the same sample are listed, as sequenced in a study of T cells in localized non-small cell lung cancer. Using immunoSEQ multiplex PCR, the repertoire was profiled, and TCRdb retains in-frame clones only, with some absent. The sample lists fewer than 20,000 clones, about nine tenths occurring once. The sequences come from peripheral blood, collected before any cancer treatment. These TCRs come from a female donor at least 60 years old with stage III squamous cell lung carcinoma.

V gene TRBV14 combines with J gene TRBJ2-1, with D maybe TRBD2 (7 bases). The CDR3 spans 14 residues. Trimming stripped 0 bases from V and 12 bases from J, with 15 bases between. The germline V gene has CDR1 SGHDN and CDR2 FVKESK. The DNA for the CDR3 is TGTGCCAGCAGCCAAGAAGGGGGGGGAGCCAGGCAGTTCTTC. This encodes CASSQEGGGARQFF.

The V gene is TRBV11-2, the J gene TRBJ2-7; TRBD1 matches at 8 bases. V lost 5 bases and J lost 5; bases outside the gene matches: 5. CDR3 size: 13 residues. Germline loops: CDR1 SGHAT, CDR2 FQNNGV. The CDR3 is CASSRGQVDEQYF. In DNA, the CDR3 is TGTGCCAGCAGCCGGGGACAGGTCGACGAGCAGTACTTC.

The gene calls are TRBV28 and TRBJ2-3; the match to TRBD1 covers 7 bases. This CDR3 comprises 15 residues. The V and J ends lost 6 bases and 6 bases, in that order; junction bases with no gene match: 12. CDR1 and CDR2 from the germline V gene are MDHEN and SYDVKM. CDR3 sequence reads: CASSTQGRGMDTQYF. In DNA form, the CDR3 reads TGTGCCAGCAGCACACAGGGGCGAGGTATGGATACGCAGTATTTT.

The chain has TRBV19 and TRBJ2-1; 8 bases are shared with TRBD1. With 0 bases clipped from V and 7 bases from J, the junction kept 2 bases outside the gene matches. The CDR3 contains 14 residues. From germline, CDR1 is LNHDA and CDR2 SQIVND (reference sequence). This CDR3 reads CASSIDQGANEQFF. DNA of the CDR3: TGTGCCAGTAGTATAGACCAGGGGGCAAATGAGCAGTTCTTC.

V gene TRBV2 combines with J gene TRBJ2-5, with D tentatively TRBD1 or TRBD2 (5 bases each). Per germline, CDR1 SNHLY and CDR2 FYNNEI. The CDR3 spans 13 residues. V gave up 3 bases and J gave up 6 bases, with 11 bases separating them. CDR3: CASSEGELKTQYF. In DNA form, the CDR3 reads TGTGCCAGCAGTGAGGGGGAGCTGAAGACCCAGTACTTC.

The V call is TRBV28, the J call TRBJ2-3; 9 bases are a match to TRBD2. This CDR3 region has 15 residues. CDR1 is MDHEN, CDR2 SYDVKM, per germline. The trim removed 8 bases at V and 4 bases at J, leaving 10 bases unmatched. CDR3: CASFRPGLAADTQYF. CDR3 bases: TGTGCCAGCTTTCGTCCGGGACTAGCCGCAGATACGCAGTATTTT.